These 20 T cell receptor beta chains originate from one sample sequenced in a study of cytomegalovirus exposure and HLA in healthy donors. The PCR was carried out with 60 Vbeta primers and 13 Jbeta primers. The method was immunoSEQ multiplex PCR; TCRdb's version includes in-frame clones alone and lacks a portion of them. The sample includes tens of thousands of clones, around 80% of them seen just once. Sequences were obtained from PBMCs. These receptors were collected from a male donor in good health and CMV-seropositive.

The chain joins TRBV13 to TRBJ1-6; 9 nucleotides agree with TRBD1. The V segment lost 3 bases and the J segment 7 bases; nucleotides outside the gene matches: 4. Germline V gene lookup returns CDR1 PRHDT and CDR2 FYEKMQ (reference sequence). This CDR3 comprises 15 residues. CDR3 bases: TGTGCCAGCAGCTTCGTGGGACAGGGAAATTCACCCCTCCACTTT. Its protein is CASSFVGQGNSPLHF.

This chain connects TRBV5-6 to TRBJ2-2; D gene unclear. The V gene lost 0 bases and the J gene lost 4 bases, with 4 bases spanning the gap. The germline CDR1 and CDR2 sequences are SGHDT and YYEEEE. The length of the CDR3 is 13 residues. The CDR3: CASSLAGTGELFF. CDR3 DNA sequence: TGTGCCAGCAGCTTGGCGGGCACCGGGGAGCTGTTTTTT. The entire variable domain, with the rest obtained from reference TRBV5-6 and TRBJ2-2, is as follows: DAGVTQSPTHLIKTRGQQVTLRCSPKSGHDTVSWYQQALGQGPQFIFQYYEEEERQRGNFPDRFSGHQFPNYSSELNVNALLLGDSALYLCASSLAGTGELFFGEGSRLTVL.

The V gene is TRBV11-1, the J gene TRBJ2-7; perhaps TRBD2 as D (6 bases). Trimming took 5 bases from V and 0 from J, leaving 23 bases between them. This CDR3 spans 18 amino acids. Germline CDR1 is SGHAT and CDR2 is FQDESV (reference sequence). The CDR3 loop reads CASSPRTLGLSTSYEQYF. The DNA of the CDR3 is TGTGCCAGCAGCCCGAGAACCCTGGGACTTTCCACCTCCTACGAGCAGTACTTC.

The CDR3 bases are TGCAGCGTAGGAGTGGGGGCTAGTACTGAAGCTTTCTTT. It codes for CSVGVGASTEAFF. The V gene is TRBV29-1, the J gene TRBJ1-1; D may be TRBD1 (6 bases). Germline V gives CDR1 SQVTM, CDR2 ANQGSEA. The V end was cut by 6 bases, the J end by 5 bases, with 16 bases between. This CDR3 is built from 13 residues.

The V call is TRBV6-5, the J call TRBJ2-3, with 8 bases lining up with TRBD2. V shed 6 bases and J 0 bases; nucleotides not matched to a gene: 5. The CDR3 runs 15 residues. The germline gives CDR1 MNHEY, CDR2 SVGAGI. CDR3 region: CASREREFSTDTQYF. The CDR3 bases are TGTGCCAGCAGGGAGCGGGAGTTTAGCACAGATACGCAGTATTTT.

This chain joins TRBV30 and TRBJ2-3; the D gene is possibly TRBD2 (6 bases). The length of the CDR3 is 14 residues. Per germline, CDR1 GTSNPN and CDR2 SVGIG (reference sequence). The CDR3 here is CARAAGIHTDTQYF. The CDR3 DNA is TGTGCGCGAGCGGCGGGGATCCACACAGATACGCAGTATTTT.

This clone was seen a handful of times. This chain uses TRBV6-1 with TRBJ1-4; D may be TRBD1 (6 bases). From germline, CDR1 is MNHNS and CDR2 SASEGT. The CDR3 totals 15 residues. With 0 bases removed from V and 8 bases from J, the gap between germline ends came to 13 bases. CDR3 nucleotides: TGTGCCAGCAGTGAAGCGCAGGGGCCGGGGGAAAAACTGTTTTTT. Its protein product is CASSEAQGPGEKLFF.

This chain links TRBV4-1 with TRBJ2-1; 10 positions agree with TRBD2. The CDR3 contains 16 residues. Trimming took 4 bases from V and 6 from J; bases not matched to a gene: 9. Germline assignment: CDR1 MGHRA and CDR2 YSYEKL. The CDR3 reads CASSRTTSGLINEQFF. The CDR3 DNA follows: TGCGCCAGCAGCCGCACGACTAGCGGGTTGATCAATGAGCAGTTCTTC.

V is TRBV7-8 and J is TRBJ1-1, with 8 bases aligning to TRBD1. Germline CDR1 SGHVS, CDR2 FQNEAQ. V lost 3 bases, J lost 4 bases, and 4 bases stayed unmatched. The CDR3 has 14 amino acids. CDR3 nucleotides: TGTGCCAGCAGCTTCCGGACAGGGATCACTGAAGCTTTCTTT. The encoded protein is CASSFRTGITEAFF. The full variable domain, its missing parts supplied by reference TRBV7-8 and TRBJ1-1, is GAGVSQSPRYKVAKRGQDVALRCDPISGHVSLFWYQQALGQGPEFLTYFQNEAQLDKSGLPSDRFFAERPEGSVSTLKIQRTQQEDSAVYLCASSFRTGITEAFFGQGTRLTVV.

J is TRBJ2-3 and V is TRBV10-3; the D gene is possibly TRBD2 (5 bases). CDR1 and CDR2 (germline): ENHRY, SYGVKD. V shed 4 bases and J shed 2 bases, with 13 bases lying between them. This CDR3 is built from 15 residues. CDR3 sequence (DNA): TGTGCCATCAGTGGCTTAGCGCGGTCCACAGATACGCAGTATTTT. Translated, it gives CAISGLARSTDTQYF.

This chain links TRBV7-9 with TRBJ2-7, with 9 bases matching TRBD2. J lost 6 bases, V lost 2 bases, and 5 bases had no gene match. Germline CDR1 reads SEHNR; CDR2 reads FQNEAQ (reference sequence). The CDR3 spans 14 residues. The CDR3 nucleotides are TGTGCCAGCAGCTTAAGCGGGGGGCAAACCGAGCAGTACTTC. It codes for CASSLSGGQTEQYF.

The chain links TRBV10-1 to TRBJ2-3; D gene uncertain. In germline, CDR1 is WNHNN, CDR2 SYGVQD (reference sequence). With 0 bases removed from V and 8 bases from J, the gap between germline ends came to 12 bases. The CDR3 loop spans 14 amino acids. DNA for the CDR3: TGCGCCAGCAGTGAGTCTTCACCAATGAGTACGCAGTATTTT. This encodes CASSESSPMSTQYF.

This clone has only a few counts. The rearrangement joins TRBV30 to TRBJ2-1, with 7 bases matching TRBD2. After removal of 2 bases from V and 9 bases from J, the junction contained 10 bases not matched to a gene. The CDR3 has 14 residues. CDR1 and CDR2 (germline): GTSNPN, SVGIG (reference sequence). The CDR3 bases are TGTGCCTGGAGTCTGAGCGGGGATTGTTGTGAGCAGTTCTTC. This encodes CAWSLSGDCCEQFF.

This clone came up a few times. This sequence joins TRBV7-6 and TRBJ1-4; perhaps TRBD1 as D (6 bases). Trimming removed 2 bases at V and 8 bases at J, with 12 bases between. CDR1 and CDR2 (germline): SGHVS, FNYEAQ. There are 14 residues in the CDR3. Here the CDR3 DNA reads TGTGCCAGCAGCTTAATACAGGGTAGAGAAAAACTGTTTTTT. It yields the protein CASSLIQGREKLFF.

CDR3 DNA sequence: TGCGCCAGCAGCCTCCAGGGGGTAAACCAAGAGACCCAGTACTTC. Its protein product is CASSLQGVNQETQYF. The rearrangement joins TRBV5-1 to TRBJ2-5, with 7 bases lining up with TRBD1. The V gene end was trimmed by 4 bases and the J gene end by 0 bases; junction bases not matched to a gene: 6. Looked up from germline, CDR1 is SGHRS and CDR2 is YFSETQ. This CDR3 has 15 residues.

The chain carries TRBV18 and TRBJ1-1; D gene ambiguous. The CDR3 extends over 16 amino acids. The germline gives CDR1 KGHSH, CDR2 LQKENI. The V end lost 1 base, the J end lost 1 base, and 13 bases lay between the germline ends. This CDR3 reads CASSPRLGAANTEAFF. CDR3 nucleotides: TGTGCCAGCTCACCACGGTTAGGAGCGGCGAACACTGAAGCTTTCTTT.

The chain uses TRBV7-8 and TRBJ2-1, with 8 bases identical to TRBD2. J was trimmed by 10 bases and V by 2 bases; bases with no gene match: 10. Germline loops: CDR1 SGHVS, CDR2 FQNEAQ. This CDR3 has 15 amino acids. The CDR3 DNA reads as TGTGCCAGCAGCTTAAGTGAAGCGGGGGCCAAGGAGCAGTTCTTC. Its protein product is CASSLSEAGAKEQFF.

The chain links TRBV19 to TRBJ2-1, with TRBD1 matching over 7 bases. V lost 9 bases to trimming and J lost 9 bases; unmatched junction nucleotides: 11. The CDR3 contains 13 residues. Germline V gene sequence: CDR1 LNHDA, CDR2 SQIVND (reference sequence). CDR3 sequence reads: CASQGDLNGEQFF. DNA for the CDR3: TGTGCCAGCCAGGGGGACCTGAATGGTGAGCAGTTCTTC. The whole variable domain, filled in from reference TRBV19 and TRBJ2-1, reads DGGITQSPKYLFRKEGQNVTLSCEQNLNHDAMYWYRQDPGQGLRLIYYSQIVNDFQKGDIAEGYSVSREKKESFPLTVTSAQKNPTAFYLCASQGDLNGEQFFGPGTRLTVL.

The gene calls are TRBV7-9 and TRBJ2-7, with TRBD1 identical over 7 bases. Germline trimming cut 5 bases from V and 2 bases from J; bases unmatched to any gene: 6. The CDR3 totals 14 residues. From germline, CDR1 is SEHNR and CDR2 FQNEAQ (reference sequence). CDR3: CASSPRQGTYEQYF. As DNA, the CDR3 is TGTGCCAGCAGCCCGCGACAGGGAACCTACGAGCAGTACTTC.

The DNA of the CDR3 is TGTGCCAGCACCCCTGGGACATCCACCTACGAGCAGTACTTC. This codes for CASTPGTSTYEQYF. The rearrangement uses TRBV6-1 and TRBJ2-7, with D maybe TRBD1 (6 bases). This CDR3 is 14 amino acids long. Germline V gene lookup returns CDR1 MNHNS and CDR2 SASEGT. V shed 7 bases and J shed 2 bases, with 15 bases lying between them.